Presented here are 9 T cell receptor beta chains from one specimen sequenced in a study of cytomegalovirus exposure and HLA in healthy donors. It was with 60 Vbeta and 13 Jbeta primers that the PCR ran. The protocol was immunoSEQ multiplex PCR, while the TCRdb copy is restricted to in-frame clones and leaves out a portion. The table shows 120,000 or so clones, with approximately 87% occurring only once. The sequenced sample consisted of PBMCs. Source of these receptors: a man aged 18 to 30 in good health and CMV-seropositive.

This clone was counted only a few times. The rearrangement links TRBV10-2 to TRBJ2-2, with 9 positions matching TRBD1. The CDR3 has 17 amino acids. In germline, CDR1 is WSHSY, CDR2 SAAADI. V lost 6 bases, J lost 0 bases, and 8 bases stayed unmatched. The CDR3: CASRLTGGVANTGELFF. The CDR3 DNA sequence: TGCGCCAGCAGACTTACAGGGGGCGTCGCGAACACCGGGGAGCTGTTTTTT.

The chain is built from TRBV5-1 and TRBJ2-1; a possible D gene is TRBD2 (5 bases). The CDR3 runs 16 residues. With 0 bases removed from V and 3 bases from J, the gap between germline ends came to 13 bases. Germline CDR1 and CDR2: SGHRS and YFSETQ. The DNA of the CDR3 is TGCGCCAGCAGCTTGGTGAGTGGGGAGATCTACAATGAGCAGTTCTTC. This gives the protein CASSLVSGEIYNEQFF.

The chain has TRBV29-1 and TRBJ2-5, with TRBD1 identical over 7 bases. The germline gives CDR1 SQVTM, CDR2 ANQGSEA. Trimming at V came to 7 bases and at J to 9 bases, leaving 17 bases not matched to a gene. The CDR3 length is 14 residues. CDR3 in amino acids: CSAGGQTGLWPQYF. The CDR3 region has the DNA TGCAGCGCTGGGGGACAGACGGGGCTTTGGCCCCAGTACTTC.

The CDR3 region is CASSLQGGVGYTF. The CDR3 nucleotides read TGTGCCAGCAGCCTACAGGGGGGGGTTGGCTACACCTTC. The chain recombines TRBV28 with TRBJ1-2; 8 bases are a match to TRBD1. This CDR3 comprises 13 residues. Germline assignment: CDR1 MDHEN and CDR2 SYDVKM. V was clipped by 6 bases and J by 7 bases; unmatched bases: 7.

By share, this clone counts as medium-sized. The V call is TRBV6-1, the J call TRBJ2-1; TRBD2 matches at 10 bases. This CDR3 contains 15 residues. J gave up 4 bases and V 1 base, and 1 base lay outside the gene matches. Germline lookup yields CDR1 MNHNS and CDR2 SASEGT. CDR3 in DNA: TGTGCCAGCAGTGAAGAGACTAGCGGGTACAATGAGCAGTTCTTC. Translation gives CASSEETSGYNEQFF.

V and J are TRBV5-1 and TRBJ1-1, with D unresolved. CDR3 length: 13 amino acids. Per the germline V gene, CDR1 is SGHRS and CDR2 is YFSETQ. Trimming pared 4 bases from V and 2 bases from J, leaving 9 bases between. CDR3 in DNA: TGCGCCAGCAGCCCCGACTCAAACACTGAAGCTTTCTTT. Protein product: CASSPDSNTEAFF.

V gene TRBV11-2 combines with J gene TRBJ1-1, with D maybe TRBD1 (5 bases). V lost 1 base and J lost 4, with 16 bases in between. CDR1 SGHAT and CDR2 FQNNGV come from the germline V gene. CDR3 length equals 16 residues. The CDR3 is CASSLVQGLTVTEAFF. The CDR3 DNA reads TGTGCCAGCAGCTTAGTTCAGGGTTTGACGGTCACTGAAGCTTTCTTT.

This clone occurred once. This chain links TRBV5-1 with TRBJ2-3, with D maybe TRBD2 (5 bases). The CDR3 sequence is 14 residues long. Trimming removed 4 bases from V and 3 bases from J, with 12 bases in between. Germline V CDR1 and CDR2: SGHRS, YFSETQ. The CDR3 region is CASSKDWGTDTQYF. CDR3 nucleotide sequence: TGCGCCAGCAGCAAGGACTGGGGAACAGATACGCAGTATTTT. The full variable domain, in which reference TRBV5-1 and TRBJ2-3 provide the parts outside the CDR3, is KAGVTQTPRYLIKTRGQQVTLSCSPISGHRSVSWYQQTPGQGLQFLFEYFSETQRNKGNFPGRFSGRQFSNSRSEMNVSTLELGDSALYLCASSKDWGTDTQYFGPGTRLTVL.

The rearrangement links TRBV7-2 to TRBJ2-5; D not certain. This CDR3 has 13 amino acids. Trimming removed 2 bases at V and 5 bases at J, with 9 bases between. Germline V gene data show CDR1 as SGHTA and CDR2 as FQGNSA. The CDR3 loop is CASSLNARETQYF. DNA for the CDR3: TGTGCCAGCAGCTTAAACGCCAGGGAGACCCAGTACTTC.